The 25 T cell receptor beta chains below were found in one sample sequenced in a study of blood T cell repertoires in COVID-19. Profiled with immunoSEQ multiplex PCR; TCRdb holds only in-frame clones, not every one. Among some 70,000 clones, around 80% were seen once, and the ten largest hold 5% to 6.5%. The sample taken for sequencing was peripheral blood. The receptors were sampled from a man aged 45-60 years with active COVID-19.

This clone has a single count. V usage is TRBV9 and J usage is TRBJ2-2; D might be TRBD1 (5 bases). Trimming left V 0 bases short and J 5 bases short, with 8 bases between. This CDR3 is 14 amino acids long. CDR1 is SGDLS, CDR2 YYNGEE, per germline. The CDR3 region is CASSVEGVTGELFF. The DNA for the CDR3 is TGTGCCAGCAGCGTAGAAGGGGTTACCGGGGAGCTGTTTTTT. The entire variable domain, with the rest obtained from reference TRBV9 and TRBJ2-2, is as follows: DSGVTQTPKHLITATGQRVTLRCSPRSGDLSVYWYQQSLDQGLQFLIQYYNGEERAKGNILERFSAQQFPDLHSELNLSSLELGDSALYFCASSVEGVTGELFFGEGSRLTVL.

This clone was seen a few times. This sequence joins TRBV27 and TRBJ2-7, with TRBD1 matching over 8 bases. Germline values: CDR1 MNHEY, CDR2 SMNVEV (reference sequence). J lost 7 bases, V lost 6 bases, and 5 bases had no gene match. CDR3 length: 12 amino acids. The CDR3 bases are TGTGCCAGCAGCCGGCACAGGGGGGAGCAGTACTTC. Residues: CASSRHRGEQYF.

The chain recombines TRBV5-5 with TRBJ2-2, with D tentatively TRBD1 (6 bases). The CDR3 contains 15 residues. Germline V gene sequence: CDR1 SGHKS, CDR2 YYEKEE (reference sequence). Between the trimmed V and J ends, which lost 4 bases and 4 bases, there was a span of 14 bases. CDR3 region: CASSLRDTLTGELFF. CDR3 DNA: TGTGCCAGCAGCCTCCGGGACACCCTCACCGGGGAGCTGTTTTTT.

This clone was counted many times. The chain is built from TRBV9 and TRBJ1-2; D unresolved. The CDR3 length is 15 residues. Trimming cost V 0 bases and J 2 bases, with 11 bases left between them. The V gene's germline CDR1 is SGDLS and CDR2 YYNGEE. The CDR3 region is CASSVESAANYGYTF. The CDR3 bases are TGTGCCAGCAGCGTAGAATCCGCAGCGAACTATGGCTACACCTTC.

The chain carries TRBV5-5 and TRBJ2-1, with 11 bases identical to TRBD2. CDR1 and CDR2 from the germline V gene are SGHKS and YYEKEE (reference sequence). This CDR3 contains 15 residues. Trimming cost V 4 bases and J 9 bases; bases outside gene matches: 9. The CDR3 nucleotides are TGTGCCAGCAGCCATACTAGCGGGGGACAAGGTGAGCAGTTCTTC. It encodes CASSHTSGGQGEQFF.

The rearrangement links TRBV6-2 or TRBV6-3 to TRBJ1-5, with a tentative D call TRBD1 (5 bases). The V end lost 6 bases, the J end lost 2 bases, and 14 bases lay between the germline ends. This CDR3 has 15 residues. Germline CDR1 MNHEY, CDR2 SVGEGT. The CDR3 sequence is CASSKSGLGNQPQHF. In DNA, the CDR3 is TGTGCCAGCAGCAAGTCAGGGTTGGGCAATCAGCCCCAGCATTTT.

The CDR3 here is CASTTGGHAGNTIYF. The CDR3 nucleotides are TGTGCCAGTACCACGGGAGGGCACGCTGGAAACACCATATATTTT. The chain carries TRBV19 and TRBJ1-3, with D uncertain. The germline V gene encodes CDR1 LNHDA and CDR2 SQIVND (reference sequence). This CDR3 has 15 residues. V gave up 7 bases and J gave up 2 bases, with 15 bases separating them.

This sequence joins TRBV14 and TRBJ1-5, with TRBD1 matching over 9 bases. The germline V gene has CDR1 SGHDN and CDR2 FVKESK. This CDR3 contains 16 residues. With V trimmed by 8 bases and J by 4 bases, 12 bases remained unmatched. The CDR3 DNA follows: TGTGCCAGCCCGGACAGGGGCATCAAGATAAATCAGCCCCAGCATTTT. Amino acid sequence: CASPDRGIKINQPQHF.

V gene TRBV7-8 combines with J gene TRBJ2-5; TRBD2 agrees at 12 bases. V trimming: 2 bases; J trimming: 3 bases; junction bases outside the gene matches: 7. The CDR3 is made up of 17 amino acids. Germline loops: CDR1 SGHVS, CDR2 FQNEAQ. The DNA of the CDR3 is TGTGCCAGCAGCTTATCGGCTAGCGGGGGGGCTAAAGAGACCCAGTACTTC. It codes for CASSLSASGGAKETQYF.

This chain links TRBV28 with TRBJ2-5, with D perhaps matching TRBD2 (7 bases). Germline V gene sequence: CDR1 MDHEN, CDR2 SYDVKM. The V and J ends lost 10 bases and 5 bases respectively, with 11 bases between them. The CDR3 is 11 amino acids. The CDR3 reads CATAGAETQYF. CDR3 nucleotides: TGTGCCACCGCGGGGGCTGAGACCCAGTACTTC.

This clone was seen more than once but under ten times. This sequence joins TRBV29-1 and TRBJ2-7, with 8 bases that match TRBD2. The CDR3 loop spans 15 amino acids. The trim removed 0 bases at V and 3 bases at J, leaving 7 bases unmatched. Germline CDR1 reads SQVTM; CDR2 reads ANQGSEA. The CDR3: CSVEDSRTSGYEQYF. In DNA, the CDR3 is TGCAGCGTTGAAGATTCCCGTACTAGCGGCTACGAGCAGTACTTC.

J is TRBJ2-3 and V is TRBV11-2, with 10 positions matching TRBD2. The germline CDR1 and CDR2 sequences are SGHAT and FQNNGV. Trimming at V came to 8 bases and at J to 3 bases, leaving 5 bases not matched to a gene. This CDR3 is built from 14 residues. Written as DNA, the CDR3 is TGTGCCAGCGGAAGCGGGGGGGCTACAGATACGCAGTATTTT. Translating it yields CASGSGGATDTQYF.

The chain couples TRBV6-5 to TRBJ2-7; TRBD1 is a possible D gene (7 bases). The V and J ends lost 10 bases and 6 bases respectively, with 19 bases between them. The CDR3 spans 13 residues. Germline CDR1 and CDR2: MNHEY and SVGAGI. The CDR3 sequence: CATQPGQGGEQYF. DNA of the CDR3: TGTGCCACCCAACCGGGGCAGGGGGGCGAGCAGTACTTC.

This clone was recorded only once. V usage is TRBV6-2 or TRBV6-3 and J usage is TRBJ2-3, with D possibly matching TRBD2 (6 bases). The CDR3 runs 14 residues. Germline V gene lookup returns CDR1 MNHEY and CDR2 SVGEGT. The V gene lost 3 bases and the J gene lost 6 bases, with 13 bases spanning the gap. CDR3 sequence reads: CASSYRAGKDTQYF. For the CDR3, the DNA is TGTGCCAGCAGTTATCGGGCGGGGAAGGATACGCAGTATTTT.

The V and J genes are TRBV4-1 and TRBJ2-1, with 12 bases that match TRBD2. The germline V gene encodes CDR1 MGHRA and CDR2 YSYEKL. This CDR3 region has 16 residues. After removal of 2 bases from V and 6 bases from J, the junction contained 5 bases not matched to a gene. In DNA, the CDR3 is TGCGCCAGCAGCCAACCTAGCGGGAGGGCCTCCAATGAGCAGTTCTTC. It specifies CASSQPSGRASNEQFF.

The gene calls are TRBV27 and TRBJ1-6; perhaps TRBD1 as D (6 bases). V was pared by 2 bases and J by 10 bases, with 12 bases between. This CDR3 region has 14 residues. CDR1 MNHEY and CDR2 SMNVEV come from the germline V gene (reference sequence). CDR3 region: CASSLGRGGSPLHF. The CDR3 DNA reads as TGTGCCAGCAGTTTAGGACGGGGGGGCTCACCCCTCCACTTT.

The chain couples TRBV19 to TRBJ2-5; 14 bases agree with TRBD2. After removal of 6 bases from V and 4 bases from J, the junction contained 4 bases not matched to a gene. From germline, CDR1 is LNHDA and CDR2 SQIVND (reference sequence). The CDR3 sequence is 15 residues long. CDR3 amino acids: CASSGLAGGRETQYF. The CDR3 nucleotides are TGTGCCAGTAGCGGACTAGCGGGAGGAAGAGAGACCCAGTACTTC.

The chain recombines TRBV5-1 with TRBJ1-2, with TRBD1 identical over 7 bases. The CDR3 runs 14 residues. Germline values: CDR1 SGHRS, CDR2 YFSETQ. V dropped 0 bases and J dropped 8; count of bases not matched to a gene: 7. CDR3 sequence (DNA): TGCGCCAGCAGCTTGGACAGGGGCGATGAAGGCTACACCTTC. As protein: CASSLDRGDEGYTF.

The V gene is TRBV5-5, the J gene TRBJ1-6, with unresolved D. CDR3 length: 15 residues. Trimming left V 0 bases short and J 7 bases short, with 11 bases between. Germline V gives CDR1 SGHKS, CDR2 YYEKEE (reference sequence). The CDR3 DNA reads TGTGCCAGCAGCTTGGGCCCCGTGGGCAATTCACCCCTCCACTTT. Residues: CASSLGPVGNSPLHF.

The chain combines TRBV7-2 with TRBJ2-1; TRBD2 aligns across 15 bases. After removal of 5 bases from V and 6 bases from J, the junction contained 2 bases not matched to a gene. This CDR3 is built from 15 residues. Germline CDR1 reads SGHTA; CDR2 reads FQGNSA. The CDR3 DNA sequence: TGTGCCAGCAGCAGGGGACTAGCGGGGGGCAATGAGCAGTTCTTC. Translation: CASSRGLAGGNEQFF. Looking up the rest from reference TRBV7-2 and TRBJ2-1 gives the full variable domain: GAGVSQSPSNKVTEKGKDVELRCDPISGHTALYWYRQSLGQGLEFLIYFQGNSAPDKSGLPSDRFSAERTGGSVSTLTIQRTQQEDSAVYLCASSRGLAGGNEQFFGPGTRLTVL.

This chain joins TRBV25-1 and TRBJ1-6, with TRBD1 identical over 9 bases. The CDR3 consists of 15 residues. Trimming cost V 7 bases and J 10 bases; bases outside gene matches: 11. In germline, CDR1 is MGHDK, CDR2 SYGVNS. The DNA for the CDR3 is TGTGCCAGCACCCGGGACAGGGAGGGGGGATCACCCCTCCACTTT. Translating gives CASTRDREGGSPLHF.

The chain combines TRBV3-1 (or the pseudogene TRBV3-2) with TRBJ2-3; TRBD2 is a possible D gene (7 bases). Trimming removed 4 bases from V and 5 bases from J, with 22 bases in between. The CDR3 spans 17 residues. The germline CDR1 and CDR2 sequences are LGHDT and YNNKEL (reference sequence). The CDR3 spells CASSPGWGGPAVDTQYF. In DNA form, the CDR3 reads TGTGCCAGCAGCCCGGGGTGGGGGGGCCCCGCGGTAGATACGCAGTATTTT.

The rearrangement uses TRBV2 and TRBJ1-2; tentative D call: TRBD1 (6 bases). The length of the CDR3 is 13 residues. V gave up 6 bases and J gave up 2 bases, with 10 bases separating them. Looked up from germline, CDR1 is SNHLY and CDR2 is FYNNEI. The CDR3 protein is CASRDGQNYGYTF. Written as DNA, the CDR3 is TGTGCCAGCAGGGATGGACAGAACTATGGCTACACCTTC. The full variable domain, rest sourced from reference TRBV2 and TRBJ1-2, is EPEVTQTPSHQVTQMGQEVILRCVPISNHLYFYWYRQILGQKVEFLVSFYNNEISEKSEIFDDQFSVERPDGSNFTLKIRSTKLEDSAMYFCASRDGQNYGYTFGSGTRLTVV.

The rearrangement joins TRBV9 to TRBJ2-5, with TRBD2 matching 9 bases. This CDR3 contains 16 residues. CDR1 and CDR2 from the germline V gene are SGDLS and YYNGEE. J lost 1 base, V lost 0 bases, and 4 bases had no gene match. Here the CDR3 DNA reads TGTGCCAGCAGCGTAGGAAATAGCGGGAGCCAAGAGACCCAGTACTTC. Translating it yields CASSVGNSGSQETQYF.

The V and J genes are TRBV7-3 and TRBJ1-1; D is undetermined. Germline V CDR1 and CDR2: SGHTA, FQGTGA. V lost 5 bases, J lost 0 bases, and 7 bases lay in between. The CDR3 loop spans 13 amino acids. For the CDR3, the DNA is TGTGCCAGCAGCATAGAGGTGAACACTGAAGCTTTCTTT. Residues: CASSIEVNTEAFF. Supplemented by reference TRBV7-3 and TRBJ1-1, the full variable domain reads GAGVSQTPSNKVTEKGKYVELRCDPISGHTALYWYRQSLGQGPEFLIYFQGTGAADDSGLPNDRFFAVRPEGSVSTLKIQRTERGDSAVYLCASSIEVNTEAFFGQGTRLTVV.